A selection of T cell receptor beta chains follows, all from one sample in a study of cytomegalovirus exposure and HLA in healthy donors. Profiling relied on immunoSEQ multiplex PCR, and the TCRdb table lists in-frame clones only, not all of them. The table shows around 140,000 clones, with about 81% occurring only once. Input material: PBMCs. These receptor sequences come from a man aged 25-45 years in good health and CMV-seronegative. Each CDR3 is given with its conserved first and last residue. The order of the fields is V gene, clone size, D gene, J gene, CDR3 DNA, CDR3 protein. D genes are given only for firm matches. Only part of the rows carry a size: once, few, many, or a class if the clone is expanded.

TRBV20-1	NA	NA	TRBJ2-1	TGCAGTGCGCCTACCTACAATGAGCAGTTCTTC	CSAPTYNEQFF
TRBV7-8	NA	TRBD2	TRBJ2-1	TGTGCCACCCACCGGGGGGATAGCGGGAGTGAGCAGTTCTTC	CATHRGDSGSEQFF
TRBV5-8	NA	NA	TRBJ1-3	TGTGCCAGCAGCTTGGTAACAGGGCTCTCTGGAAACACCATATATTTT	CASSLVTGLSGNTIYF
TRBV6-1	few	NA	TRBJ1-1	TGTGCCAGCAGTGGCGGGATCTCGGACTTGTGGGGGAACACTGAAGCTTTCTTT	CASSGGISDLWGNTEAFF
TRBV7-8	few	TRBD1	TRBJ2-5	TGTGCCAGCAGCCCGTGGACAGGGCCGGAACAGACCCAGTACTTC	CASSPWTGPEQTQYF
TRBV6-6	NA	NA	TRBJ1-5	TGTGCCAGCAGCGAACGGGTCCAGAGCCTCAATCAGCCCCAGCATTTT	CASSERVQSLNQPQHF
TRBV10-2	NA	TRBD2	TRBJ2-2	TGCGCCAGCCTAGGTGGCGGGGCGGGAGTAATAACCGGGGAGCTGTTTTTT	CASLGGGAGVITGELFF
TRBV6-1	NA	TRBD1	TRBJ1-2	TGTGCCAGCAGTATCCTCTCTGACAGGGCGTCCGGCTACACCTTC	CASSILSDRASGYTF
TRBV7-6	NA	TRBD1	TRBJ2-7	TGTGCCAGCAGCAGGACAGGCGTCTCCTACGAGCAGTACTTC	CASSRTGVSYEQYF
TRBV9	once	TRBD1	TRBJ1-2	TGTGCCAGCGGCGTAGAGTCGGACAGGGGGTCCGACGGCTACACCTTC	CASGVESDRGSDGYTF
TRBV5-1	few	NA	TRBJ2-2	TGCGCCAGCAGCTTTCTGGAGGGTGACGCCGGGGAGCTGTTTTTT	CASSFLEGDAGELFF
TRBV27	NA	NA	TRBJ1-1	TGTGCCAGCAGTTTATCGATGAGCGGATGGGGGCTAGGTAACACTGAAGCTTTCTTT	CASSLSMSGWGLGNTEAFF
TRBV30	NA	TRBD1	TRBJ1-5	TGTGCCTGGAGTCCGGGAGGGGGACAGTATCAGCCCCAGCATTTT	CAWSPGGGQYQPQHF
TRBV4-2	NA	TRBD1	TRBJ1-5	TGTGCCAGCAGCCAAGATCCGGGACAGGGGGCAGATCAGCCCCAGCATTTT	CASSQDPGQGADQPQHF